What follows is one T cell receptor beta chain and its context. This receptor's antigen is unknown. No much larger clone exists at a distance of one base, and base qualities are not known. The CDR3 regions of human TCRbeta chains were analyzed by immunosequencing. In the original analysis: Repertoire TCRs were checked for matches against a reference library of SARS-CoV-2-specific TCRs that had been generated using the MIRA antigen-specificity platform. Breadth was defined as the fraction of unique TCRs that were SARS-CoV-2-associated, and depth was defined as the fraction of total T cells that were SARS-CoV-2-associated. Using the MIRA data, each spike-specific TCR was assigned both to the spike region to which the TCR was reactive and to a CD4 or CD8 class. Log10-transformed breadth and depth values were compared by one-way ANOVA with Sidak's multiple comparisons tests. TCRdb stores this immuneACCESS table with in-frame sequences only. Part of the clones is absent; in the studies checked, under half of the shortfall reflects unresolved V genes, and no reason is known for the rest. V, J and clone size derive from that table, while D and trimming were established from the DNA sequence. Present in this sample are around 200,000 clones, over 85% of which were seen just once. The ten largest clonotypes hold approximately 0.98% of the sample.

The sample is drawn from a study of T cell responses to AZD1222 COVID-19 vaccine (dated by TCRdb to the early 2020s). For context, the study as a whole: A total of approximately 240 trial participants underwent TCR sequencing, of whom roughly 210 had received two doses of AZD1222 and 26 had received two doses of the MenACWY control vaccine. Enrollment into the trials was organized by age into subgroups of 18-55, 56-69 and 70-plus years, and those subgroups contained approximately 150, 30 and 60 TCR-sequenced participants, respectively. Study-wide conclusions, independent of this receptor: Spike-specific TCR breadth and depth rose significantly after two AZD1222 doses compared with day 0 and with MenACWY recipients. Only five to seven AZD1222 recipients were SARS-CoV-2 seropositive at baseline, limiting conclusions about previously exposed vaccinees. Participants were mostly white British and included more females than males, and it was suggested by the authors that clonal diversity may have been underestimated. Because no day 14 peak-response samples were available, the repertoires could be characterized only after the peak T cell response. Reportedly, close to half of the unique spike-specific TCRs recognized epitopes lying outside the regions that are mutated in the B.1.351 and B.1.1.7 variants. The vaccine-associated CD4 TCRs covered the entire spike protein, and the dominant responses fell in regions 160-218 and 743-854. In the small 56-69-year group, the increase in depth fell short of significance, most likely because of low power.

The sample's time point label, in plain terms: about 28 days (+/-7) after the second vaccine dose. What this sample's treatment or condition label stands for: meningococcal conjugate vaccine given as trial control. Vaccinee samples were obtained from the UK trials COV001 and COV002, which included a single-blind randomized controlled phase 2/3 trial of AZD1222 (ChAdOx1 nCoV-19) in healthy adults. For TCRbeta chain sequencing, PBMC samples were collected from trial participants at day 0 and at day 28 after the second dose. CDR1 and CDR2 (LGHNA, YNFKEQ) derive from the germline V gene. There are 15 amino acids in the CDR3, from cysteine to phenylalanine inclusive. The kept DNA is CDR3 alone, 45 bases in frame from the first base. V and J are truncated by 0 bases and 0 bases respectively, leaving an intervening sequence of 5 bases.

This specimen was peripheral blood, taken 28 days after the second dose of the MenACWY control vaccine. The receptor's source is an adult who received the MenACWY meningococcal vaccine as a control. This chain joins TRBV4-2 to TRBJ1-4; a confident D gene designation cannot be given. The DNA reads as follows: TGTGCCAGCAGCCAAGATCTGGCAACTAATGAAAAACTGTTTTTT. It translates to CASSQDLATNEKLFF.